These 26 T cell receptor beta chains originate from one sample sequenced in a study of early T cells in non-severe SARS-CoV-2 infection. MiXCR, run by TCRdb on the 5' RACE reads, gives a single entry per CDR3 protein. The data hold 50,000 or so distinct CDR3 sequences, with over 7.5% observed a single time. The material sequenced was whole blood. All receptors come from an adult who was a healthcare worker with PCR-confirmed SARS-CoV-2 infection or an uninfected control (not recorded which).

This clonotype has just a few counts. V gene TRBV5-1 combines with J gene TRBJ2-7; the D call may be TRBD1 or TRBD2 (5 bases each). This CDR3 spans 13 amino acids. CDR1 is SGHRS, CDR2 YFSETQ, per germline. The V gene lost 4 bases and the J gene lost 2 bases, with 10 bases spanning the gap. CDR3 nucleotide sequence: TGCGCCAGCAGCCGGGACCGGACCTACGAGCAGTACTTC. Protein product: CASSRDRTYEQYF.

This chain connects TRBV9 to TRBJ2-7; possibly TRBD1 for D (5 bases). Deletions cut 2 bases from V and 5 bases from J, with 14 bases between. The CDR3 is made up of 14 amino acids. Germline V lookup: CDR1 SGDLS, CDR2 YYNGEE. The CDR3 is CASSVNQGNHEQYF. CDR3 coding DNA: TGTGCCAGCAGCGTGAATCAGGGTAACCACGAGCAGTACTTC.

This clonotype was seen repeatedly, ten times or more. The chain is built from TRBV18 and TRBJ1-1, with a possible D match to TRBD1 (5 bases). Germline V lookup: CDR1 KGHSH, CDR2 LQKENI. The CDR3 consists of 16 residues. V dropped 8 bases and J dropped 0 bases, with 19 bases sitting between them. CDR3 sequence reads: CASLSGGRGMNTEAFF. In nucleotides, the CDR3 is TGTGCCAGCCTATCGGGGGGGAGAGGCATGAACACTGAAGCTTTCTTT. Based on the CDR3 plus reference TRBV18 and TRBJ1-1, the full variable domain is NAGVMQNPRHLVRRRGQEARLRCSPMKGHSHVYWYRQLPEEGLKFMVYLQKENIIDESGMPKERFSAEFPKEGPSILRIQQVVRGDSAAYFCASLSGGRGMNTEAFFGQGTRLTVV.

This chain links TRBV4-1 with TRBJ1-2, with TRBD1 identical over 8 bases. This CDR3 has 14 residues. Germline V gives CDR1 MGHRA, CDR2 YSYEKL. V gave up 0 bases and J gave up 5 bases; unmatched junction bases: 2. CDR3 sequence (DNA): TGCGCCAGCAGCCAAGAGACAGGGGTTTATGGCTACACCTTC. Protein: CASSQETGVYGYTF.

The sample holds a few counts of this clonotype. The gene calls are TRBV5-1 and TRBJ2-1; 11 positions agree with TRBD2. The CDR3 is 15 residues long. V was pared by 4 bases and J by 4 bases, with 4 bases of the junction left unmatched. The germline V gene has CDR1 SGHRS and CDR2 YFSETQ. The CDR3: CASSRTSGRYNEQFF. The CDR3 DNA reads TGCGCCAGCAGCCGTACTAGCGGGAGATACAATGAGCAGTTCTTC.

CDR3 DNA sequence: TGTGCCAGCAGTTTATGGAATTCACCCCTCCACTTT. Its protein is CASSLWNSPLHF. The chain employs TRBV27 and TRBJ1-6; D unresolved. Trimming stripped 1 base from V and 7 bases from J, with 2 bases between. CDR1 and CDR2 from the germline V gene are MNHEY and SMNVEV (reference sequence). The CDR3 is 12 residues long.

This clonotype was found a few times. The chain uses TRBV28 and TRBJ2-7, with D perhaps TRBD1 (6 bases). V lost 6 bases and J lost 2, with 14 bases in between. From germline, CDR1 is MDHEN and CDR2 SYDVKM. This CDR3 spans 14 amino acids. CDR3 residues: CASRPTGSPYEQYF. DNA for the CDR3: TGTGCCAGCAGACCTACAGGGTCCCCCTACGAGCAGTACTTC. Filled out from reference TRBV28 and TRBJ2-7, the complete variable domain reads DVKVTQSSRYLVKRTGEKVFLECVQDMDHENMFWYRQDPGLGLRLIYFSYDVKMKEKGDIPEGYSVSREKKERFSLILESASTNQTSMYLCASRPTGSPYEQYFGPGTRLTVT.

This clonotype was seen only a few times. V is TRBV6-5 and J is TRBJ2-1, with TRBD1 matching 7 bases. Germline CDR1 and CDR2: MNHEY and SVGAGI. CDR3 length: 16 amino acids. V shed 2 bases and J 1 base; nucleotides not matched to a gene: 5. The DNA for the CDR3 is TGTGCCAGCAGTTACACGTGGACAGGTTCCTACAATGAGCAGTTCTTC. Translated: CASSYTWTGSYNEQFF.

J is TRBJ1-4 and V is TRBV7-9; D remains unclear. V dropped 6 bases and J dropped 6 bases, with 11 bases sitting between them. This CDR3 has 13 amino acids. In germline, CDR1 is SEHNR, CDR2 FQNEAQ (reference sequence). The CDR3 is CASREGSHEKLFF. In nucleotides, the CDR3 is TGTGCCAGCAGGGAGGGCTCCCATGAAAAACTGTTTTTT.

This clonotype was seen repeatedly, ten times or more. J is TRBJ1-2 and V is TRBV29-1; 9 bases are shared with TRBD1. The CDR3 totals 13 residues. In germline, CDR1 is SQVTM, CDR2 ANQGSEA. Germline trimming cut 7 bases from V and 6 bases from J; bases unmatched to any gene: 9. The DNA for the CDR3 is TGCAGCGCCCAGGACAGGGGTGCGCATGGCTACACCTTC. Translated, it gives CSAQDRGAHGYTF.

This clonotype was found many times. The V call is TRBV6-6, the J call TRBJ1-5, with a tentative D call TRBD1 (6 bases). The germline V gene encodes CDR1 MNHNY and CDR2 SVGAGI (reference sequence). V dropped 6 bases and J dropped 2 bases, with 20 bases sitting between them. The CDR3 sequence is 17 residues long. The CDR3 region has the DNA TGTGCCAGCAGCCGCGCAAGGGGGGCGCGGGGCAATCAGCCCCAGCATTTT. Translated: CASSRARGARGNQPQHF.

V is TRBV19 and J is TRBJ2-7, with 9 nucleotides matching TRBD1. The CDR3 extends over 15 amino acids. Trimming at V came to 6 bases and at J to 3 bases, leaving 9 bases not matched to a gene. The V gene's germline CDR1 is LNHDA and CDR2 SQIVND (reference sequence). CDR3 amino acids: CASSDRTGDIYEQYF. The CDR3 coding sequence is TGTGCCAGTAGCGACAGGACAGGGGACATCTACGAGCAGTACTTC.

V gene TRBV12-2 combines with J gene TRBJ2-1; the table's D gene call, TRBD2, was not cross checked with the DNA. TRBV12-2 is deemed a pseudogene. The CDR3 is made up of 17 amino acids. The CDR3 DNA reads as TGTGCAAGTCGCTTAATCCAGCGGGAGGTATCCTACAATGAGCAGTTCTTC. Translating it yields CASRLIQREVSYNEQFF.

The table lists this clonotype with many counts. The chain recombines TRBV19 with TRBJ1-5; D perhaps matches TRBD1 (6 bases). CDR1 and CDR2 (germline): LNHDA, SQIVND (reference sequence). CDR3 length equals 15 residues. The V end lost 3 bases, the J end lost 7 bases, and 16 bases lay between the germline ends. The CDR3 spells CASSMGYRGQQPQHF. DNA of the CDR3: TGTGCCAGTAGTATGGGGTACCGGGGGCAACAGCCCCAGCATTTT. Looking up the rest from reference TRBV19 and TRBJ1-5 gives the full variable domain: DGGITQSPKYLFRKEGQNVTLSCEQNLNHDAMYWYRQDPGQGLRLIYYSQIVNDFQKGDIAEGYSVSREKKESFPLTVTSAQKNPTAFYLCASSMGYRGQQPQHFGDGTRLSIL.

This clonotype was observed many times. This chain uses TRBV19 with TRBJ1-5; 10 bases are a match to TRBD1. In germline, CDR1 is LNHDA, CDR2 SQIVND (reference sequence). CDR3 length equals 14 residues. Losses at the gene ends were 4 bases for V and 7 bases for J; bases not matched to a gene: 4. This chain's CDR3 is CASSTRTGGQPQHF. DNA for the CDR3: TGTGCCAGTAGTACGAGGACAGGGGGACAGCCCCAGCATTTT.

V is TRBV19 and J is TRBJ2-7; 11 positions match TRBD1. Germline V lookup: CDR1 LNHDA, CDR2 SQIVND (reference sequence). The CDR3 totals 15 residues. The ends lost 7 bases at V and 2 bases at J; junction bases unmatched: 7. The CDR3, as DNA: TGTGCCAGTACCAGTAGGACAGGGGGCCCCTACGAGCAGTACTTC. It is translated as CASTSRTGGPYEQYF.

The chain has TRBV7-6 and TRBJ2-7, with 10 bases lining up with TRBD2. Per germline, CDR1 SGHVS and CDR2 FNYEAQ. With V trimmed by 5 bases and J by 0 bases, 7 bases remained unmatched. This CDR3 spans 16 amino acids. In DNA, the CDR3 is TGTGCCAGCAGCCCCCAACTAGCGGGGAGCTCCTACGAGCAGTACTTC. Its translation is CASSPQLAGSSYEQYF. Full variable domain (outside the CDR3, taken from reference TRBV7-6 and TRBJ2-7): GAGVSQSPRYKVTKRGQDVALRCDPISGHVSLYWYRQALGQGPEFLTYFNYEAQQDKSGLPNDRFSAERPEGSISTLTIQRTEQRDSAMYRCASSPQLAGSSYEQYFGPGTRLTVT.

This clonotype was seen at least ten times. This chain joins TRBV6-2 or TRBV6-3 and TRBJ1-4, with D hard to call. CDR3 length: 13 amino acids. The germline gives CDR1 MNHEY, CDR2 SVGEGT. Trimming pared 1 base from V and 7 bases from J, leaving 7 bases between. The CDR3 spells CASSYYGSEKLFF. DNA of the CDR3: TGTGCCAGCAGTTACTATGGGAGTGAAAAACTGTTTTTT.

In its sample, this clonotype was seen a few times. The rearrangement links TRBV28 to TRBJ2-7, with D maybe TRBD1 (5 bases). The ends were cut back, 5 bases at V and 9 bases at J, with 14 bases in the middle. CDR1 is MDHEN and CDR2 is SYDVKM in the germline V gene. This CDR3 contains 12 residues. CDR3 nucleotide sequence: TGTGCCAGCAGTGAAGCAGGGTTCGGGCAGTACTTC. It is translated as CASSEAGFGQYF.

This clonotype was counted only a few times. The rearrangement uses TRBV7-9 and TRBJ2-7, with TRBD1 matching 8 bases. This CDR3 comprises 15 residues. V lost 5 bases and J lost 4; bases outside the gene matches: 10. Germline V gene sequence: CDR1 SEHNR, CDR2 FQNEAQ (reference sequence). CDR3 residues: CASSPNYRGKYEQYF. The DNA for the CDR3 is TGTGCCAGCAGCCCGAACTACAGGGGGAAGTACGAGCAGTACTTC. The full variable domain, rest sourced from reference TRBV7-9 and TRBJ2-7, is DTGVSQNPRHKITKRGQNVTFRCDPISEHNRLYWYRQTLGQGPEFLTYFQNEAQLEKSRLLSDRFSAERPKGSFSTLEIQRTEQGDSAMYLCASSPNYRGKYEQYFGPGTRLTVT.

This clonotype was observed at least ten times. This chain links TRBV6-2 or TRBV6-3 with TRBJ2-5, with unresolved D. Trimming removed 4 bases at V and 10 bases at J, with 13 bases between. There are 12 residues in the CDR3. Germline V gives CDR1 MNHEY, CDR2 SVGEGT. CDR3 loop: CASSWTRKGQYF. CDR3 coding DNA: TGTGCCAGCAGTTGGACGAGGAAAGGCCAGTACTTC.

This clonotype came up many times. J is TRBJ2-1 and V is TRBV7-9; possibly TRBD1 or TRBD2 for D (6 bases each). This CDR3 has 16 amino acids. V was trimmed by 0 bases and J by 4 bases, leaving 13 bases between them. Per germline, CDR1 SEHNR and CDR2 FQNEAQ (reference sequence). The CDR3 DNA reads as TGTGCCAGCAGCTTAGCGCCCGGGGGCGCTTACAATGAGCAGTTCTTC. Its translation: CASSLAPGGAYNEQFF.

A few counts support this clonotype. The chain has TRBV28 and TRBJ1-1, with D possibly TRBD1 on 5 matching bases. Germline-derived CDR1 and CDR2 are MDHEN and SYDVKM. There are 14 residues in the CDR3. Between the trimmed V and J ends, which lost 7 bases and 3 bases, there was a span of 15 bases. The DNA for the CDR3 is TGTGCCAGCACTACTATAGGGGATCACACTGAAGCTTTCTTT. This encodes CASTTIGDHTEAFF. The variable domain in full, with the rest retrieved from reference TRBV28 and TRBJ1-1, is DVKVTQSSRYLVKRTGEKVFLECVQDMDHENMFWYRQDPGLGLRLIYFSYDVKMKEKGDIPEGYSVSREKKERFSLILESASTNQTSMYLCASTTIGDHTEAFFGQGTRLTVV.

This clonotype was recorded a few times. This chain links TRBV12-3 or TRBV12-4 with TRBJ2-1; 7 bases map to TRBD1. There are 14 residues in the CDR3. V trimming: 6 bases; J trimming: 15 bases; junction bases outside the gene matches: 17. In DNA form, the CDR3 reads TGTGCCAGCAGCCGGACCAGCATGAGACAGGGCTGGTTCTTC. It codes for CASSRTSMRQGWFF.

This clonotype was recorded many times. The chain links TRBV20-1 to TRBJ2-4, with unresolved D. Germline V gene lookup returns CDR1 DFQATT and CDR2 SNEGSKA (reference sequence). The CDR3 extends over 15 amino acids. Trimming left V 8 bases short and J 2 bases short, with 19 bases between. CDR3 sequence (DNA): TGCAGTACTTCGACCTTGTTGGGGTCCAAAAACATTCAGTACTTC. This translates into CSTSTLLGSKNIQYF.

In the case of this clonotype: The junction departs from germline at one end; a sequencing error may be responsible. V gene TRBV5-1 combines with J gene TRBJ2-3; D remains unclear. Germline CDR1 is SGHRS and CDR2 is YFSETQ. The CDR3 length is 15 residues. CDR3 sequence (DNA): TGCCCCAGCAGCTTGGGGTGGGGATTCACAGATACGCAGTATTTT. It codes for CPSSLGWGFTDTQYF.